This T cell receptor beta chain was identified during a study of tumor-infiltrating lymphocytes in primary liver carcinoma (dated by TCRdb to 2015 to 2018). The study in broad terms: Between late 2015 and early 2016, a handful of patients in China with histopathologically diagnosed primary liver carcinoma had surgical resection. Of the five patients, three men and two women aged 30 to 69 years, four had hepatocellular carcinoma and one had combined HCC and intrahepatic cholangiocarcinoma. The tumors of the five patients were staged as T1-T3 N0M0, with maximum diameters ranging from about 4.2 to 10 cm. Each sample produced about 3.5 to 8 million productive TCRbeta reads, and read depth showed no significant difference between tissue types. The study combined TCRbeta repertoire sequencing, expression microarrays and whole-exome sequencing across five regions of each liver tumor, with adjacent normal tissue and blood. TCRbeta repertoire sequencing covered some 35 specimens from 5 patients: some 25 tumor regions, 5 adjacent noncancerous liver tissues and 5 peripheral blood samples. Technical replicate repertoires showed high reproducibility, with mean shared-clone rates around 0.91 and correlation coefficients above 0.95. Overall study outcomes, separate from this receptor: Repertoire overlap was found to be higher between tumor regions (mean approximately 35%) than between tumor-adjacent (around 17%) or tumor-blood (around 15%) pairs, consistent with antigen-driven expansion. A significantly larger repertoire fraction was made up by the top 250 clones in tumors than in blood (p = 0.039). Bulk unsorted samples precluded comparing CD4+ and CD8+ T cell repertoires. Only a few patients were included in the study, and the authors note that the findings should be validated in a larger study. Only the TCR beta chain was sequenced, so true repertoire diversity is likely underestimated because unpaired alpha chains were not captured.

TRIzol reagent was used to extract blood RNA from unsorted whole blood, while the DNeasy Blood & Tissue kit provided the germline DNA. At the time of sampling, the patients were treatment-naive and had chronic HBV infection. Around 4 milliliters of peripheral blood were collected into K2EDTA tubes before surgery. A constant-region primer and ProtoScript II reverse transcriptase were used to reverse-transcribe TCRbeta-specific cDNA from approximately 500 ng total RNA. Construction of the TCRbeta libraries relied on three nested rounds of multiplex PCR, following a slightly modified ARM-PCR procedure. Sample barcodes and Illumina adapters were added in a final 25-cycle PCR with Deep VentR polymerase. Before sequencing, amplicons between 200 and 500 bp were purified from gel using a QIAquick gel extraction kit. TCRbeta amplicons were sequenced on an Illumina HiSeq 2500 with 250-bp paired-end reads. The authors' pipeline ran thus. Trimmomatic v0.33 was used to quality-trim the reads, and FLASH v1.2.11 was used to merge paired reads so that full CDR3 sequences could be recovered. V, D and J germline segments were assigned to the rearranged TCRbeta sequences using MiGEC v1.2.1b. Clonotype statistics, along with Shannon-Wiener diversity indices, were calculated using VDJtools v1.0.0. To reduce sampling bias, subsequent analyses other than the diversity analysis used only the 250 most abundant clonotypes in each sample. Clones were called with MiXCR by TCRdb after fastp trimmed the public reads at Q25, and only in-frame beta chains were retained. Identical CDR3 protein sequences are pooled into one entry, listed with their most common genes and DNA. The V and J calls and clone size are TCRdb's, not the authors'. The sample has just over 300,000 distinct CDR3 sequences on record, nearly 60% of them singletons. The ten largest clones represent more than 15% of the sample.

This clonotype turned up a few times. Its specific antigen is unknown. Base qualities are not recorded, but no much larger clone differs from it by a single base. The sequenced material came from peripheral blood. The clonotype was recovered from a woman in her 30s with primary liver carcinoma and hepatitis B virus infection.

The sequenced DNA is TGCGCCAGCAGCCAGACTCTAGGGGGAGGGCCCGGGGGTACGCAGTATTTT. This is translated as CASSQTLGGGPGGTQYF. The chain joins TRBV4-3 to TRBJ2-3; the D gene is possibly TRBD2, with 7 bases matching. V is clipped by 3 bases and J by 8 bases, and the sequence between their germline boundaries is 24 bases long. Via the germline V gene, CDR1 is LGHNA and CDR2 YSLEER. The CDR3 spans 17 residues, from the cysteine through the phenylalanine. Just the 51-base CDR3 DNA is kept, in frame starting at base 1.